This TCR beta chain was sequenced in a study of neoadjuvant nivolumab and ipilimumab in lung cancer. The CDR3 has 15 residues. V trimming: 0 bases; J trimming: 6 bases; junction bases outside the gene matches: 9. The germline V gene encodes CDR1 SGHRS and CDR2 YFSETQ. Libraries were prepared by immunoSEQ multiplex PCR; TCRdb keeps only in-frame clonotypes and omits some of them. This table has around 19,000 clones, around 87% appearing once. Material: peripheral blood, obtained before neoadjuvant nivolumab, alone or with ipilimumab. The V call is TRBV5-1, the J call TRBJ2-7, with TRBD1 matching 7 bases. This TCR derives from an adult with non-small cell lung cancer. CDR3 nucleotides: TGCGCCAGCAGCTTGGCTAGGGGGCGCGTCACCGAGCAGTACTTC. This codes for CASSLARGRVTEQYF.